What follows are 14 T cell receptor beta chains derived from one specimen sequenced in a study of shared clonotypes between healthy human individuals. Clones were sequenced by immunoSEQ multiplex PCR, and TCRdb holds only the in-frame ones, with some missing. The top ten clones hold approximately 0.13% of a sample with 2 million to 2.5 million clones, around 95% of them seen once. Sequencing was performed on naive CD4+ T cells sorted from blood. Subset denoted: CD45RA+ positively selected. These receptors all stem from a man between 18 and 35 years old in good health.

The chain joins TRBV27 to TRBJ1-1, with 7 bases matching TRBD1. The germline V gene encodes CDR1 MNHEY and CDR2 SMNVEV (reference sequence). This CDR3 contains 13 residues. With 5 bases clipped from V and 2 bases from J, the junction kept 2 bases outside the gene matches. The CDR3 here is CASSDRDNTEAFF. The CDR3 DNA reads TGTGCCAGCAGTGACAGGGATAACACTGAAGCTTTCTTT.

The rearrangement joins TRBV6-1 to TRBJ2-3; D is perhaps TRBD1 (6 bases). V lost 7 bases and J 1 base, leaving 15 bases between the germline ends. This CDR3 comprises 15 residues. Per the germline V gene, CDR1 is MNHNS and CDR2 is SASEGT. CDR3 DNA sequence: TGTGCCAGCAATCCAGGACAGTTGGGCACAGATACGCAGTATTTT. Its translation: CASNPGQLGTDTQYF.

The rearrangement uses TRBV7-6 and TRBJ2-2; D gene unclear. Trimming pared 6 bases from V and 5 bases from J, leaving 4 bases between. The V gene's germline CDR1 is SGHVS and CDR2 FNYEAQ. This CDR3 is 11 amino acids long. The CDR3 reads CASSTTGELFF. DNA for the CDR3: TGTGCCAGCAGTACTACCGGGGAGCTGTTTTTT.

The chain is built from TRBV29-1 and TRBJ2-1; TRBD2 agrees at 12 bases. J lost 5 bases, V lost 6 bases, and 8 bases had no gene match. CDR1 and CDR2 from the germline V gene are SQVTM and ANQGSEA. CDR3 length equals 15 residues. The CDR3 is CSVASGGALDNEQFF. DNA of the CDR3: TGCAGCGTCGCTAGCGGGGGGGCACTCGACAATGAGCAGTTCTTC.

The V and J genes are TRBV27 and TRBJ1-6; TRBD1 matches at 7 bases. Trimming removed 7 bases from V and 9 bases from J; junction bases left unmatched: 9. The CDR3 length is 14 residues. Per the germline V gene, CDR1 is MNHEY and CDR2 is SMNVEV (reference sequence). CDR3: CASKFAGGTSPLHF. The CDR3 DNA sequence: TGTGCCAGCAAATTTGCAGGGGGGACTTCACCCCTCCACTTT.

Remarks on this clone: Different DNA sequences within this sample yield the same CDR3. V is TRBV30 and J is TRBJ1-1; no clear D gene. Trimming shortened V by 2 bases and J by 2 bases, and 9 bases separated the two germline ends. This CDR3 contains 13 residues. The germline CDR1 and CDR2 sequences are GTSNPN and SVGIG (reference sequence). CDR3 coding DNA: TGTGCCTGGAGTAATCGGGGTAACACTGAAGCTTTCTTT. Protein product: CAWSNRGNTEAFF.

This chain uses TRBV4-1 with TRBJ2-5, with D perhaps matching TRBD1 or TRBD2 (5 bases each). The germline CDR1 and CDR2 sequences are MGHRA and YSYEKL. This CDR3 comprises 16 residues. Trimming left V 1 base short and J 1 base short, with 13 bases between. The CDR3 DNA follows: TGCGCCAGCAGCCAAGTATCCGGGGCGAGCCAAGAGACCCAGTACTTC. Its translation: CASSQVSGASQETQYF.

The chain combines TRBV4-3 with TRBJ2-5; 10 bases agree with TRBD2. CDR1 LGHNA and CDR2 YSLEER come from the germline V gene. The CDR3 runs to 17 residues. The trim removed 0 bases at V and 2 bases at J, leaving 6 bases unmatched. Written as DNA, the CDR3 is TGCGCCAGCAGCCAAGAAGCTAGCGGGAGAGGGCAAGAGACCCAGTACTTC. Protein sequence: CASSQEASGRGQETQYF.

The chain couples TRBV28 to TRBJ1-2, with D perhaps TRBD1 (5 bases). This CDR3 is built from 14 residues. Germline CDR1 is MDHEN and CDR2 is SYDVKM. Trimming took off 5 bases at V and 6 bases at J, with 16 bases between the two ends. CDR3 in DNA: TGTGCCAGCAGTACCGGGACTCTAAGGAATGGCTACACCTTC. Amino acids: CASSTGTLRNGYTF.

V and J are TRBV11-2 and TRBJ2-1; possible D gene TRBD2, 6 bases. V lost 8 bases and J 5 bases, leaving 16 bases between the germline ends. Per the germline V gene, CDR1 is SGHAT and CDR2 is FQNNGV. The CDR3 runs to 14 residues. For the CDR3, the DNA is TGTGCCAGCTCACTCCGGCGGGGAAACAATGAGCAGTTCTTC. Amino acid sequence: CASSLRRGNNEQFF.

The chain couples TRBV5-4 to TRBJ1-2; a possible D gene is TRBD1 (6 bases). Deletions cut 4 bases from V and 0 bases from J, with 10 bases between. The germline CDR1 and CDR2 sequences are SGHNT and YYREEE (reference sequence). The CDR3 totals 14 residues. CDR3 residues: CASSGGQPNYGYTF. DNA of the CDR3: TGTGCCAGCAGCGGGGGACAACCTAACTATGGCTACACCTTC.

The rearrangement links TRBV6-5 to TRBJ1-2; D is uncertain. The ends were cut back, 5 bases at V and 2 bases at J, with 9 bases in the middle. Germline V gives CDR1 MNHEY, CDR2 SVGAGI. The CDR3 extends over 13 amino acids. The CDR3 DNA reads as TGTGCCAGCAGTATTGGCGGGAACTATGGCTACACCTTC. Amino acids: CASSIGGNYGYTF.

The chain has TRBV7-7 and TRBJ1-5; 8 bases fit TRBD1. Looked up from germline, CDR1 is SSHAT and CDR2 is FNYEAQ (reference sequence). The CDR3 loop spans 15 amino acids. The CDR3 loop reads CAREIRGLGNQPQHF. CDR3 sequence (DNA): TGTGCTCGAGAGATCAGGGGGCTGGGCAATCAGCCCCAGCATTTT.

The chain has TRBV5-5 and TRBJ1-4; D is unresolved. V lost 2 bases and J 8 bases, leaving 13 bases between the germline ends. CDR1 and CDR2 (germline): SGHKS, YYEKEE (reference sequence). The CDR3 extends over 14 amino acids. The CDR3 spells CASSFGSLGEKLFF. CDR3 bases: TGTGCCAGCAGCTTCGGCAGCCTAGGAGAAAAACTGTTTTTT.